Listed below are T cell receptor beta chains from one sample, sequenced in a study of T cell responses to AZD1222 COVID-19 vaccine. Sequenced by immunoSEQ multiplex PCR; TCRdb stores in-frame clones only, minus some. The sample contains about 160,000 clones, roughly 90% of which appear only once. Here the sequenced sample was peripheral blood, taken on day 0 of AZD1222 vaccination. Every receptor here comes from an adult in good health. Both conserved end residues are part of each CDR3. A D gene is named only where the DNA matches it firmly. A row's size may be missing; if present it is once, few, many or a size class.

>-|few|TRBJ1-4|TRBV27
TGTGCCAGCAGTGTAGGGCGAGAGAGGGCAAAACTGTTTTTT
CASSVGRERAKLFF
>-|-|TRBJ1-6|TRBV6-1
TGTGCCAGCAGTGAAGCCGCTGGGCTCTTATCACCCCTCCACTTT
CASSEAAGLLSPLHF
>TRBD1|-|TRBJ2-2|TRBV10-3
TGTGCCATCAGAGCGGGACAGGGAAAAGGAATTAACCGAAGCACCGGGGAGCTGTTTTTT
CAIRAGQGKGINRSTGELFF
>-|-|TRBJ1-3|TRBV2
TGTGCCAGCAGTTTATCCATGAACACCATATATTTT
CASSLSMNTIYF
>-|-|TRBJ1-2|TRBV6-6
TGTGCCAGCAGTCACGGGACAAGGTTGGGTGGCTACACCTTC
CASSHGTRLGGYTF
>-|few|TRBJ1-5|TRBV5-4
TGTGCCAGCAGCTTGGAGCCATATCAGCCCCAGCATTTT
CASSLEPYQPQHF
>-|-|TRBJ2-7|TRBV19
TGTGCCAGTAGTATAGAGCGGGCCTCCTACGAGCAGTACTTC
CASSIERASYEQYF
>-|-|TRBJ1-2|TRBV7-2
TGTGCCAGCAGCGGTCCGGGAGACTATGGCTACACCTTC
CASSGPGDYGYTF
>TRBD2|-|TRBJ2-5|TRBV6-5
TGTGCCAGCTGTACTAGCGAAAAAGAGACCCAGTACTTC
CASCTSEKETQYF
>-|once|TRBJ1-4|TRBV5-1
TGCGCCAGCAGCTTGTCGGAAAATGAAAAACTGTTTTTT
CASSLSENEKLFF
>-|-|TRBJ1-3|TRBV7-8
TGTGCCAGCAGCTTAGCGACGGCCAACTCTGGAAACACCATATATTTT
CASSLATANSGNTIYF
>-|-|TRBJ1-4|TRBV5-4
TGTGCCAGCAGCCCACGCCCAGGGGAGGGTGAAAAACTGTTTTTT
CASSPRPGEGEKLFF
>-|-|TRBJ1-6|TRBV7-9
TGTGCCAGCAGCTATCCGACAGAACAGGATTCACCCCTCCACTTT
CASSYPTEQDSPLHF
>-|-|TRBJ2-5|TRBV30
TGTGCCTGGAGTGTTGCCGGGGTCGGCGAGACCCAGTACTTC
CAWSVAGVGETQYF
>TRBD1|-|TRBJ1-5|TRBV28
TGTGCCAGCAGTTACCAACGGGGGGGACAGGGCAATCAGCCCCAGCATTTT
CASSYQRGGQGNQPQHF
>TRBD1|-|TRBJ2-1|TRBV7-9
TGTGCCAGCAACACCGGGACAGGGGCGATGAATGAGCAGTTCTTC
CASNTGTGAMNEQFF
>TRBD2|-|TRBJ2-7|TRBV9
TGTGCCAGCAGTGACAGCGGGAGCTCCTACGAGCAGTACTTC
CASSDSGSSYEQYF
>TRBD1|-|TRBJ1-6|TRBV5-1
TGCGCCAGCAGCGAAACTGGGACAGGCGATTCACCCCTCCACTTT
CASSETGTGDSPLHF
>-|-|TRBJ2-1|TRBV2
TGTGCCAGCAGGATCTACAATGAGCAGTTCTTC
CASRIYNEQFF
>-|-|TRBJ2-5|TRBV4-3
TGCGCCAGCAGCCAAGATACCGGACAGAAAGAGACCCAGTACTTC
CASSQDTGQKETQYF
>-|-|TRBJ2-2|TRBV7-2
TGTGCCAGCAGTCGGCGGGGGCCCGGGGAGCTGTTTTTT
CASSRRGPGELFF
>TRBD1|-|TRBJ1-4|TRBV25-1
TGTGCCAGCAGTGTGACAGGGGTTGCCAATGAAAAACTGTTTTTT
CASSVTGVANEKLFF
>-|-|TRBJ1-6|TRBV7-2
TGTGCCAGCAGCTTAGGGGGGCCCAATAATTCACCCCTCCACTTT
CASSLGGPNNSPLHF